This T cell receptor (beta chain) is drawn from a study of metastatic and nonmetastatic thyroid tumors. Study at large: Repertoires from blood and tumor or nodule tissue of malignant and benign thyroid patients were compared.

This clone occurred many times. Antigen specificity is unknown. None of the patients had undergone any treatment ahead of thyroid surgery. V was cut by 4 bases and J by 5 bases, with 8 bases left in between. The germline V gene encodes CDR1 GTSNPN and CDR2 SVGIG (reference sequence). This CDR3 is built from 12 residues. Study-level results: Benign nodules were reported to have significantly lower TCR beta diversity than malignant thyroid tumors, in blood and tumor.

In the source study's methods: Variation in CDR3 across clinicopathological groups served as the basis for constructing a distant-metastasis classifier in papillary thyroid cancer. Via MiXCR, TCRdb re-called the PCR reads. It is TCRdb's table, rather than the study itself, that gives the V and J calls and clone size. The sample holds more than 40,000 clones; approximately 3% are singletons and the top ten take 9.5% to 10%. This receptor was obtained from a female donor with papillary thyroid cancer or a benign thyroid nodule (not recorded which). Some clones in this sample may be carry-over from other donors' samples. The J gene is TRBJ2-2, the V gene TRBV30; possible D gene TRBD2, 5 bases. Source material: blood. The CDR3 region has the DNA TGTGCCTGGAACTCGGGGACCGGGGAGCTGTTTTTT. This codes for CAWNSGTGELFF.